This T cell receptor beta chain originates from a study of blood T cell repertoires in COVID-19. On the study more broadly: Both acute and convalescent COVID-19 samples were obtained from the United States, Italy and Spain. From T cells, B-cell-depleted T cells, or PBMCs came the material, which was cDNA or gDNA.

Under the authors' procedure: Amplified reference gene primers provided the basis for estimating nucleated cell counts. Libraries were prepared by immunoSEQ multiplex PCR; TCRdb keeps only in-frame clonotypes and omits some of them. V and J calls and clone size come straight from that table; D and trimming were deduced from the DNA. Of 150,000 to 200,000 clones detected, about 91% appear once; the ten largest clones hold around 1.5%. The germline V and J ends were trimmed by 0 bases and 6 bases, with 20 bases remaining between them. Per germline, CDR1 MGHDK and CDR2 SYGVNS. The CDR3 sequence is 17 residues long.

The J gene is TRBJ1-2, the V gene TRBV25-1; D not certain. This TCR was recovered from a woman aged 50 to 60 with acute or convalescent COVID-19. The sequenced material came from peripheral blood. The CDR3 coding sequence is TGTGCCAGCAGTGAATATCCTCCGTCTGAAATGGAGGATGGCTACACCTTC. Amino acid sequence: CASSEYPPSEMEDGYTF.